The 22 T cell receptor beta chains in this list originate from one sample, sequenced in a study of blood T cells in healthy people across ages. Next came a second PCR, run for about 6 to 12 cycles, which used a sample-barcoded 5' primer along with a J-beta primer mix. From the 5' RACE reads, TCRdb called clonotypes with MiXCR, one entry per CDR3 protein. The repertoire includes about 800,000 distinct CDR3 sequences, about half of them detected once, and roughly 20% sits in the top ten. The sequenced sample consisted of blood. The source is a man older than 75 in good health.

The V call is TRBV29-1, the J call TRBJ2-1, with 9 bases aligning to TRBD2. The CDR3 sequence is 13 residues long. Germline CDR1 reads SQVTM; CDR2 reads ANQGSEA. J gave up 7 bases and V 4 bases, and 5 bases lay outside the gene matches. The CDR3, as DNA: TGCAGCGTTGCAAGGCGGGAGGGGAATGAGCAGTTCTTC. Translation gives CSVARREGNEQFF.

V gene TRBV11-3 combines with J gene TRBJ2-3; 10 nucleotides agree with TRBD2. The CDR3 runs to 17 residues. CDR1 and CDR2 (germline): SGHNT, YENEEA. Trimming at V came to 1 base and at J to 4 bases, leaving 8 bases not matched to a gene. The chain's CDR3 is CASSLAGTSAGADTQYF. As DNA, the CDR3 is TGTGCCAGCAGCTTAGCGGGGACTAGCGCCGGCGCAGATACGCAGTATTTT.

DNA of the CDR3: TGTGCCAGCAGCGGACGGCTAAGAATTGATAATGAAAAACTGTTTTTT. Its translation is CASSGRLRIDNEKLFF. The V call is TRBV28, the J call TRBJ1-4; D remains ambiguous. This CDR3 is 16 amino acids long. Per the germline V gene, CDR1 is MDHEN and CDR2 is SYDVKM. Trimming removed 6 bases from V and 4 bases from J, with 18 bases in between.

This chain connects TRBV2 to TRBJ2-5; D ambiguous. Germline V lookup: CDR1 SNHLY, CDR2 FYNNEI. The CDR3 contains 13 residues. V was trimmed by 7 bases and J by 11 bases, leaving 20 bases between them. CDR3 in amino acids: CASTTETYNEQYF. The DNA for the CDR3 is TGTGCCAGCACGACTGAAACCTACAATGAGCAGTACTTC.

This clonotype was seen ten or more times. The chain uses TRBV5-1 and TRBJ2-1; TRBD2 agrees at 7 bases. Germline CDR1 and CDR2: SGHRS and YFSETQ. The length of the CDR3 is 16 residues. The ends lost 1 base at V and 7 bases at J; junction bases unmatched: 11. The CDR3, as DNA: TGCGCCAGCAGCTTGCGAGGCGGGAGTTCGGTAAATGAGCAGTTCTTC. This encodes CASSLRGGSSVNEQFF.

The rearrangement links TRBV2 to TRBJ2-2; TRBD1 is a possible D gene (6 bases). CDR1 is SNHLY and CDR2 is FYNNEI in the germline V gene. The CDR3 has 13 residues. Trimming removed 2 bases from V and 8 bases from J, with 9 bases in between. The CDR3 spells CASSEQGLGELFF. CDR3 nucleotides: TGTGCCAGCAGTGAACAGGGGCTGGGGGAGCTGTTTTTT.

V gene TRBV24-1 combines with J gene TRBJ2-5, with TRBD2 identical over 8 bases. With 2 bases clipped from V and 1 base from J, the junction kept 11 bases outside the gene matches. The CDR3 covers 18 residues. Germline CDR1 reads KGHDR; CDR2 reads SFDVKD. CDR3 sequence (DNA): TGTGCCACCAGTGATTCGACTTGGGAGACTAGCGCCCAAGAGACCCAGTACTTC. Protein product: CATSDSTWETSAQETQYF.

The chain employs TRBV7-9 and TRBJ2-3; weak D call: TRBD2 (6 bases). The germline V gene encodes CDR1 SEHNR and CDR2 FQNEAQ (reference sequence). Trimming took off 5 bases at V and 4 bases at J, with 22 bases between the two ends. This CDR3 has 17 amino acids. The CDR3 reads CASSLPTGTGRADTQYF. CDR3 nucleotides: TGTGCCAGCAGCCTCCCAACCGGGACTGGGAGAGCAGATACGCAGTATTTT.

The rearrangement links TRBV12-3 or TRBV12-4 to TRBJ1-1, with TRBD1 as a possible D gene (6 bases). The germline V and J ends were trimmed by 4 bases and 2 bases, with 20 bases remaining between them. The CDR3 runs 17 residues. CDR3 sequence: CASSYYSIGTPNTEAFF. In DNA, the CDR3 is TGTGCCAGCAGTTATTATAGTATCGGGACACCAAACACTGAAGCTTTCTTT.

This rearrangement joins TRBV7-3 to TRBJ1-2; D gene unclear. Germline values: CDR1 SGHTA, CDR2 FQGTGA. V was pared by 5 bases and J by 3 bases, with 16 bases between. The CDR3 is made up of 15 amino acids. CDR3 nucleotide sequence: TGTGCCAGCAGCCCCTCGTCCTTAGGGTACTATGGCTACACCTTC. The encoded protein is CASSPSSLGYYGYTF. Using reference TRBV7-3 and TRBJ1-2 for the parts outside the CDR3, the full variable domain is GAGVSQTPSNKVTEKGKYVELRCDPISGHTALYWYRQSLGQGPEFLIYFQGTGAADDSGLPNDRFFAVRPEGSVSTLKIQRTERGDSAVYLCASSPSSLGYYGYTFGSGTRLTVV.

The chain combines TRBV27 with TRBJ2-1; 8 nucleotides align to TRBD1. The length of the CDR3 is 16 residues. Germline CDR1 reads MNHEY; CDR2 reads SMNVEV (reference sequence). J gave up 2 bases and V 5 bases, and 8 bases lay outside the gene matches. The chain's CDR3 is CASSLLDRGAYNEQFF. The CDR3 DNA is TGTGCCAGCAGTCTCCTAGACAGGGGAGCCTACAATGAGCAGTTCTTC.

CDR3 DNA: TGTGCCAGCAGTTTTCGAAGGACCCAAGAGACCCAGTACTTC. Its translation: CASSFRRTQETQYF. J is TRBJ2-5 and V is TRBV28; no reliable D call. The CDR3 is 14 amino acids. The V end was cut by 3 bases, the J end by 1 base, with 9 bases between. From germline, CDR1 is MDHEN and CDR2 SYDVKM.

This clonotype was recorded at least ten times. The V call is TRBV29-1, the J call TRBJ2-4; 8 bases map to TRBD1. The CDR3 length is 13 residues. V lost 4 bases to trimming and J lost 5 bases; unmatched junction nucleotides: 4. Germline V gene data show CDR1 as SQVTM and CDR2 as ANQGSEA. The CDR3 is CSVVTGGENIQYF. CDR3 sequence (DNA): TGCAGCGTTGTTACAGGGGGAGAAAACATTCAGTACTTC.

The chain combines TRBV7-2 with TRBJ2-7; D is uncertain. The CDR3 has 14 amino acids. Germline CDR1 SGHTA, CDR2 FQGNSA. Trimming shortened V by 1 base and J by 7 bases, and 14 bases separated the two germline ends. The CDR3 sequence is CASSLVGRHNEQYF. As DNA, the CDR3 is TGTGCCAGCAGCTTAGTCGGCAGACACAATGAGCAGTACTTC.

The chain recombines TRBV6-5 with TRBJ2-7, with a weak D call TRBD2 (6 bases). CDR1 is MNHEY and CDR2 is SVGAGI in the germline V gene. V shed 5 bases and J shed 2 bases, with 16 bases lying between them. There are 15 residues in the CDR3. The CDR3 DNA reads as TGTGCCAGCAGTCCCGGGACTGCCATGACCTACGAGCAGTACTTC. As protein: CASSPGTAMTYEQYF.

This clonotype was found many times. The gene calls are TRBV5-1 and TRBJ2-5; D perhaps matches TRBD2 (6 bases). The CDR3 contains 14 residues. The germline CDR1 and CDR2 sequences are SGHRS and YFSETQ. Trimming pared 3 bases from V and 4 bases from J, leaving 13 bases between. CDR3 DNA: TGCGCCAGCAGCTACGGAGGGGCAGGAGAGACCCAGTACTTC. Amino acid sequence: CASSYGGAGETQYF.

The V and J genes are TRBV9 and TRBJ2-5, with TRBD2 as a possible D gene (5 bases). The DNA end is a closer match to TRBJ2-7, so the J assignment may be wrong. This CDR3 spans 15 amino acids. CDR1 and CDR2 (germline): SGDLS, YYNGEE. CDR3 sequence: CASSPSAGSVSEQYF. In DNA form, the CDR3 reads TGTGCCAGCAGCCCCAGTGCGGGTTCAGTGAGCGAGCAGTACTTC.

This chain connects TRBV7-2 to TRBJ2-5; 10 bases line up with TRBD1. Germline-derived CDR1 and CDR2 are SGHTA and FQGNSA. Trimming cost V 5 bases and J 8 bases; bases outside gene matches: 5. This CDR3 has 13 residues. The CDR3 reads CASSRGTGETQYF. The CDR3 coding sequence is TGTGCCAGCAGCCGAGGGACAGGGGAAACCCAGTACTTC.

This clonotype has only a few counts. The V gene is TRBV29-1, the J gene TRBJ2-2; a possible D gene is TRBD1 (5 bases). The CDR3 length is 13 residues. Germline V lookup: CDR1 SQVTM, CDR2 ANQGSEA. The CDR3: CSVGVRGTGELFF. CDR3 sequence (DNA): TGCAGTGTCGGTGTTAGGGGTACCGGGGAGCTGTTTTTT.

The J gene is TRBJ2-3, the V gene TRBV21-1. TRBV21-1 is given as a pseudogene. The CDR3 is 13 amino acids. CDR3 loop: CASSKDAPDTQYF. The CDR3 nucleotides read TGTGCCAGCAGCAAAGACGCCCCAGATACGCAGTATTTT.

The rearrangement links TRBV28 to TRBJ2-7; maybe TRBD1 (6 bases). The germline CDR1 and CDR2 sequences are MDHEN and SYDVKM. The ends were cut back, 7 bases at V and 4 bases at J, with 14 bases in the middle. This CDR3 is 13 amino acids long. CDR3 protein: CASKGDTTYEQYF. Here the CDR3 DNA reads TGTGCCAGCAAGGGGGACACTACTTACGAGCAGTACTTC.

The V call is TRBV12-3 or TRBV12-4, the J call TRBJ2-3; the match to TRBD2 covers 7 bases. The junction had 18 bases not matched to a gene; V was cut back by 5 bases and J by 4 bases. This CDR3 comprises 18 residues. The CDR3 DNA is TGTGCCAGCAGTCAATTAGCGGGTCACAGACGTAGGGCAGATACGCAGTATTTT. Amino acid sequence: CASSQLAGHRRRADTQYF.